The clone carrying this T cell receptor beta chain was recorded at least ten times. MiXCR, run by TCRdb on the PCR reads, gives a single entry per CDR3 protein. The table records approximately 20,000 distinct CDR3 sequences, 30% to 50% of them present only once. This sample was included in a study of tumor-infiltrating lymphocytes in oesophageal squamous cell carcinoma. The CDR3 is 15 amino acids. The junction had 5 bases not matched to a gene; V was cut back by 3 bases and J by 1 base. Germline loops: CDR1 WNHNN, CDR2 SYGVQD (reference sequence). The TCR was taken from a male donor with esophageal squamous cell carcinoma. Sequencing was performed on blood. The chain combines TRBV10-1 with TRBJ2-5, with TRBD1 matching over 7 bases. The CDR3: CASSENRGSQETQYF. Here the CDR3 DNA reads TGCGCCAGCAGTGAAAACAGGGGCTCCCAAGAGACCCAGTACTTC.